A single sample gave rise to the 7 T cell receptor beta chains below, sequenced in a study of T-cell memory formation after mild COVID-19. TCRdb analysed the 5' RACE reads with MiXCR anew, one entry per CDR3 protein. The table lists about 100,000 distinct CDR3 sequences, 11% of them singletons. The sample comprised PBMCs or a T cell subset sorted from them (not recorded which). All receptors derive from a man aged 18 to 35 who had mild COVID-19 (a few samples of this study predate the infection). Cell type and time point are not known.

There are a few counts of this clonotype. Written as DNA, the CDR3 is TGTGCCAGCAAGGAACAGGGGGCTTCACCCCTCCACTTT. It codes for CASKEQGASPLHF. The V and J genes are TRBV12-3 or TRBV12-4 and TRBJ1-6, with 9 nucleotides matching TRBD1. V lost 7 bases to trimming and J lost 9 bases; unmatched junction nucleotides: 4. The CDR3 runs 13 residues.

This clonotype came up a few times. The gene calls are TRBV7-8 and TRBJ2-2; 10 nucleotides match TRBD1. Trimming removed 4 bases from V and 4 bases from J; junction bases left unmatched: 6. Germline CDR1 SGHVS, CDR2 FQNEAQ. This CDR3 comprises 16 residues. The DNA for the CDR3 is TGTGCCAGCAGCTCCCGACAGGGGGCGGTCACCGGGGAGCTGTTTTTT. It codes for CASSSRQGAVTGELFF.

This clonotype was detected a few times. The V and J genes are TRBV6-6 and TRBJ1-5, with D perhaps matching TRBD1 (5 bases). CDR3 length: 14 amino acids. The ends were cut back, 2 bases at V and 5 bases at J, with 10 bases in the middle. Germline assignment: CDR1 MNHNY and CDR2 SVGAGI (reference sequence). The CDR3 DNA reads TGTGCCAGCAGTTACCTCGGGGGGGATCAGCCCCAGCATTTT. Translated, it gives CASSYLGGDQPQHF.

The chain joins TRBV5-4 to TRBJ1-1, with D possibly TRBD1 on 5 matching bases. V lost 1 base and J lost 5, with 9 bases in between. Germline lookup yields CDR1 SGHNT and CDR2 YYREEE (reference sequence). CDR3 length: 13 amino acids. The CDR3 loop reads CASSLWGETEAFF. Here the CDR3 DNA reads TGTGCCAGCAGCTTGTGGGGCGAAACTGAAGCTTTCTTT.

This chain links TRBV12-3 or TRBV12-4 with TRBJ1-1; D perhaps matches TRBD1 (6 bases). V was shortened by 6 bases and J by 1 base, with 12 bases between the two germline ends. This CDR3 has 14 residues. DNA for the CDR3: TGTGCCAGCAGCACGACAGGCTCGAACACTGAAGCTTTCTTT. The encoded protein is CASSTTGSNTEAFF.

Here the CDR3 DNA reads TGTGCCAGCAGTCCACACGAGACAGGGAAAACGAACACTGAAGCTTTCTTT. Protein product: CASSPHETGKTNTEAFF. The rearrangement joins TRBV12-3 or TRBV12-4 to TRBJ1-1; TRBD1 aligns across 7 bases. CDR3 size: 17 residues. J was trimmed by 1 base and V by 5 bases; bases with no gene match: 13.

The chain has TRBV12-3 or TRBV12-4 and TRBJ2-1; possibly TRBD2 for D (7 bases). Trimming left V 5 bases short and J 1 base short, with 15 bases between. The CDR3 is 16 residues long. CDR3 sequence reads: CASSPGGGGSYNEQFF. DNA for the CDR3: TGTGCCAGCAGTCCGGGGGGAGGGGGATCCTACAATGAGCAGTTCTTC.